This entry describes one T cell receptor (beta chain). Its antigen is undetermined. It was autoimmune disease history or systemic immunosuppression that excluded patients. Sequenced by immunoSEQ multiplex PCR; TCRdb stores in-frame clones only, minus some. The top ten clones hold roughly 9% of a sample with 20,000 to 30,000 clones, about 90% of them seen once. These data are taken from a study of OX40 agonist ivuxolimab in advanced cancers. Study findings and constraints: The investigators did not determine what antigen specificity the expanded peripheral T cells had. Relative to CD4+ cells, CD8+ T cells on average had more expanded clones.

Per germline, CDR1 MNHEY and CDR2 SVGAGI. The CDR3 is made up of 15 amino acids. The V end lost 6 bases, the J end lost 0 bases, and 14 bases lay between the germline ends. The V gene is TRBV6-5, the J gene TRBJ1-1; tentative D call: TRBD1 (6 bases). The TCR originated in an adult with an advanced solid tumor such as melanoma, head and neck, liver or kidney cancer. The starting material was CD4+ or CD8+ T cells sorted from blood, obtained in a trial of the OX40 agonist ivuxolimab. The CDR3 DNA reads TGTGCCAGCAGCCTACAGACAGGCCTGAACACTGAAGCTTTCTTT. Residues: CASSLQTGLNTEAFF.